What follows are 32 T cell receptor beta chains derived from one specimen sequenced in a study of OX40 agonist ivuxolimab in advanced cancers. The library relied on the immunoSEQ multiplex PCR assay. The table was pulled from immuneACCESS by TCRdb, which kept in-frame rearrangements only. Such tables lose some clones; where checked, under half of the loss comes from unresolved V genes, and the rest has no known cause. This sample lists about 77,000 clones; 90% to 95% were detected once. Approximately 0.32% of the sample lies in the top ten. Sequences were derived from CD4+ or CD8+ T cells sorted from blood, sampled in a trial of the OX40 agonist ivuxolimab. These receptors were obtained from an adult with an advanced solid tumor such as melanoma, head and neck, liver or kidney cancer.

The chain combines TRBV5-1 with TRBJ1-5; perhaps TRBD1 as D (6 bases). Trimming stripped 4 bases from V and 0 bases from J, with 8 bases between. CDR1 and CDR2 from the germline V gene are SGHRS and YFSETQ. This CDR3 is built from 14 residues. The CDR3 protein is CASSQDSSNQPQHF. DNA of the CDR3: TGCGCCAGCAGCCAGGACAGTAGCAATCAGCCCCAGCATTTT. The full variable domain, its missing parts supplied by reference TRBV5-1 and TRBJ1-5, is KAGVTQTPRYLIKTRGQQVTLSCSPISGHRSVSWYQQTPGQGLQFLFEYFSETQRNKGNFPGRFSGRQFSNSRSEMNVSTLELGDSALYLCASSQDSSNQPQHFGDGTRLSIL.

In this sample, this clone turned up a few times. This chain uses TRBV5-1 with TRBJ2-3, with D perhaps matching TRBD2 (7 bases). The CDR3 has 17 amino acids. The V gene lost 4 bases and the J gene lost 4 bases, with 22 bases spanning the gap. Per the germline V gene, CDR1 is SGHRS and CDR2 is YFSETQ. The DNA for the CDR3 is TGCGCCAGCAGCACCGTAGCGAGGGGGGGCCCCCCAGATACGCAGTATTTT. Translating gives CASSTVARGGPPDTQYF.

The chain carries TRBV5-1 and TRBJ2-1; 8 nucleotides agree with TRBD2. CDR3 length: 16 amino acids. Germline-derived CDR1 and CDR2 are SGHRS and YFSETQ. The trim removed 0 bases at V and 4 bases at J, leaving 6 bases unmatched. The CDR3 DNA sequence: TGCGCCAGCAGCTTGGTGGCACTAGCGGAGTACAATGAGCAGTTCTTC. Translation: CASSLVALAEYNEQFF. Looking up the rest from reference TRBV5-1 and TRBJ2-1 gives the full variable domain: KAGVTQTPRYLIKTRGQQVTLSCSPISGHRSVSWYQQTPGQGLQFLFEYFSETQRNKGNFPGRFSGRQFSNSRSEMNVSTLELGDSALYLCASSLVALAEYNEQFFGPGTRLTVL.

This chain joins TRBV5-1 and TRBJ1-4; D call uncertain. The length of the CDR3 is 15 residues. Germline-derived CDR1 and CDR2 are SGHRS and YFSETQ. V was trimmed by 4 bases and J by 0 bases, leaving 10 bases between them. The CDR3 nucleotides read TGCGCCAGCAGCATCGACGGTGCAACTAATGAAAAACTGTTTTTT. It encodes CASSIDGATNEKLFF.

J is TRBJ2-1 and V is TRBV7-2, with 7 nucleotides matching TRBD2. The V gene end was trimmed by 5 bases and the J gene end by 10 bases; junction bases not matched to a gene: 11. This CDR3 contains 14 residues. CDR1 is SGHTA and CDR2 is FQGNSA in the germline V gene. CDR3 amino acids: CASSSGNLMGEQFF. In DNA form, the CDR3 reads TGTGCCAGCAGCAGCGGGAACCTCATGGGGGAGCAGTTCTTC.

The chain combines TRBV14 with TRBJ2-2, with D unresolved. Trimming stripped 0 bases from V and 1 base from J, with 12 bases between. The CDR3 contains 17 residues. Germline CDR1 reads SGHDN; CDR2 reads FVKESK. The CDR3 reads CASSQESAKLNTGELFF. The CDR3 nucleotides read TGTGCCAGCAGCCAAGAGTCGGCCAAGTTGAACACCGGGGAGCTGTTTTTT.

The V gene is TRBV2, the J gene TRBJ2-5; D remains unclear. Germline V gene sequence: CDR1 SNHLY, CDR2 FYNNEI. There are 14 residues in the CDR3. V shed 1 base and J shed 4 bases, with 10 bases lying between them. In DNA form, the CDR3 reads TGTGCCAGCAGTGAAGGTCGGAATGGAGAGACCCAGTACTTC. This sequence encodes CASSEGRNGETQYF.

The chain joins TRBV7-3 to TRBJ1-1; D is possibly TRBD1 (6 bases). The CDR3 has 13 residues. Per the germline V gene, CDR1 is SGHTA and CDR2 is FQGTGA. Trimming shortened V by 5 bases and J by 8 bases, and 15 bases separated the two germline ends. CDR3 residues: CASSQVGQGEAFF. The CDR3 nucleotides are TGTGCCAGCAGCCAAGTGGGGCAGGGGGAAGCTTTCTTT.

The CDR3 here is CASSLAALPTYEQYF. As DNA, the CDR3 is TGTGCCAGCAGCTTAGCCGCCCTCCCTACCTACGAGCAGTACTTC. This chain connects TRBV7-9 to TRBJ2-7, with unresolved D. Germline CDR1 reads SEHNR; CDR2 reads FQNEAQ (reference sequence). The CDR3 covers 15 residues. Trimming took off 0 bases at V and 2 bases at J, with 11 bases between the two ends. Filled out from reference TRBV7-9 and TRBJ2-7, the complete variable domain reads DTGVSQNPRHKITKRGQNVTFRCDPISEHNRLYWYRQTLGQGPEFLTYFQNEAQLEKSRLLSDRFSAERPKGSFSTLEIQRTEQGDSAMYLCASSLAALPTYEQYFGPGTRLTVT.

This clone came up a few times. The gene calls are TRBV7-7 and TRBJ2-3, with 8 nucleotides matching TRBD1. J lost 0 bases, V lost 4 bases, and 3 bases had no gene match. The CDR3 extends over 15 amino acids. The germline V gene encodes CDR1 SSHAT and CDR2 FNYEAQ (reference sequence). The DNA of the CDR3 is TGTGCCAGCAGCTCCACAGGGGGTAGCACAGATACGCAGTATTTT. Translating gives CASSSTGGSTDTQYF. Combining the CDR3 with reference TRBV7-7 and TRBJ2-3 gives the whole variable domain GAGVSQSPRYKVTKRGQDVTLRCDPISSHATLYWYQQALGQGPEFLTYFNYEAQPDKSGLPSDRFSAERPEGSISTLTIQRTEQRDSAMYRCASSSTGGSTDTQYFGPGTRLTVL.

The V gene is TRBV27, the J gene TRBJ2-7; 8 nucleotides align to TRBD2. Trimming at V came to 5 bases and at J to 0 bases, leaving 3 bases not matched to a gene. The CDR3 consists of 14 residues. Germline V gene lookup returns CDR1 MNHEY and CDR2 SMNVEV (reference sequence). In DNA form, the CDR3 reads TGTGCCAGCAGTCCCGGGACTAGCTCCTACGAGCAGTACTTC. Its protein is CASSPGTSSYEQYF.

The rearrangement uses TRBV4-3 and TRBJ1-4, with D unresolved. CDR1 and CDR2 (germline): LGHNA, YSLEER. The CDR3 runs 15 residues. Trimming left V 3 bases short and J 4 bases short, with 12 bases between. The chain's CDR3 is CASSHTREGNEKLFF. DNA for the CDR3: TGCGCCAGCAGCCATACGAGGGAGGGTAATGAAAAACTGTTTTTT.

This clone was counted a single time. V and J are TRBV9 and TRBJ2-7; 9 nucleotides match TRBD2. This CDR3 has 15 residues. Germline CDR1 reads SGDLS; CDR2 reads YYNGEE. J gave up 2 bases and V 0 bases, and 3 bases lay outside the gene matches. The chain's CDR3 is CASSVGTSATYEQYF. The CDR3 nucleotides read TGTGCCAGCAGCGTAGGGACTAGCGCCACCTACGAGCAGTACTTC.

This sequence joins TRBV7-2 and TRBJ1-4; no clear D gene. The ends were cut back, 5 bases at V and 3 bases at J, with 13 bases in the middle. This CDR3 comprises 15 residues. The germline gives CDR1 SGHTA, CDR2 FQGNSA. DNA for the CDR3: TGTGCCAGCAGCCTAATGCGGGCCTCTAATGAAAAACTGTTTTTT. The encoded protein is CASSLMRASNEKLFF.

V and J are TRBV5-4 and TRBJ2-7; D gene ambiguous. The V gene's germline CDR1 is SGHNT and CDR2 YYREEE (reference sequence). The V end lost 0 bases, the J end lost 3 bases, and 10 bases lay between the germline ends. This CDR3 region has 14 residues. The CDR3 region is CASSLGREGYEQYF. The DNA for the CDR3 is TGTGCCAGCAGCTTGGGCAGAGAAGGCTACGAGCAGTACTTC.

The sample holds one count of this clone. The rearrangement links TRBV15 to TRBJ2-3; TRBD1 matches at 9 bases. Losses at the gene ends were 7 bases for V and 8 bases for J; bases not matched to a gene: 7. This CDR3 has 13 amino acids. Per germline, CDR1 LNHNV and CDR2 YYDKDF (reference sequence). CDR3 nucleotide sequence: TGTGCCACCACCTCGACAGGGGGGGGTACGCAGTATTTT. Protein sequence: CATTSTGGGTQYF.

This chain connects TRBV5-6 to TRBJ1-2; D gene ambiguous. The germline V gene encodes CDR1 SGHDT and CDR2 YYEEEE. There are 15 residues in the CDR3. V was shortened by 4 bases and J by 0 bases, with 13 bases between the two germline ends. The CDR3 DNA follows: TGTGCCAGCAGCGCCCGCGGAGGCGCTAACTATGGCTACACCTTC. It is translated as CASSARGGANYGYTF. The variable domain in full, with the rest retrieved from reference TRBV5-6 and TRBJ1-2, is DAGVTQSPTHLIKTRGQQVTLRCSPKSGHDTVSWYQQALGQGPQFIFQYYEEEERQRGNFPDRFSGHQFPNYSSELNVNALLLGDSALYLCASSARGGANYGYTFGSGTRLTVV.

CDR3 DNA: TGTGCCAGCAGGCAAGCGGGAGGGGCCACAGATACGCAGTATTTT. Protein sequence: CASRQAGGATDTQYF. The chain links TRBV6-1 to TRBJ2-3, with 10 bases identical to TRBD2. The J segment lost 2 bases and the V segment lost 6 bases, leaving 5 bases of the junction unmatched. The CDR3 extends over 15 amino acids. Germline assignment: CDR1 MNHNS and CDR2 SASEGT.

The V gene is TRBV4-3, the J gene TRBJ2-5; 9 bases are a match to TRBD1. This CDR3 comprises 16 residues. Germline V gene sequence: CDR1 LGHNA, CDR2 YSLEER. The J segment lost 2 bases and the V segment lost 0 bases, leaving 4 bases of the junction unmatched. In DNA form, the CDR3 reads TGCGCCAGCAGCCAAGATTACGGACAGGGGCAAGAGACCCAGTACTTC. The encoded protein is CASSQDYGQGQETQYF.

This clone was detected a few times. The CDR3 reads CASAEQDRSKAFF. The DNA of the CDR3 is TGTGCTAGTGCCGAACAGGATCGAAGCAAAGCTTTCTTT. This chain uses TRBV12-5 with TRBJ1-1, with D possibly matching TRBD1 (5 bases). V gave up 7 bases and J gave up 9 bases, with 18 bases separating them. This CDR3 has 13 residues. In germline, CDR1 is LGHNT, CDR2 FRNRAP.

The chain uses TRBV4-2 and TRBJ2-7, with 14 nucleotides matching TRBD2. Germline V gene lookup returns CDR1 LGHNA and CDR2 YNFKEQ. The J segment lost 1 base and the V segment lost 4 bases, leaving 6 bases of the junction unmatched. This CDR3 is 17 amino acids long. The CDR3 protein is CASSRGLAGDNSYEQYF. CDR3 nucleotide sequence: TGTGCCAGCAGCCGGGGACTAGCGGGGGACAATTCCTACGAGCAGTACTTC.

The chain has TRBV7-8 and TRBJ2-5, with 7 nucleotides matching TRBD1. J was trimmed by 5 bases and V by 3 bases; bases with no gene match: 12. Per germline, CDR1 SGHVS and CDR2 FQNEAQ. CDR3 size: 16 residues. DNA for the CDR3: TGTGCCAGCAGCTTCGGCCGACAGGGCGGCGAGGAGACCCAGTACTTC. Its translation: CASSFGRQGGEETQYF.

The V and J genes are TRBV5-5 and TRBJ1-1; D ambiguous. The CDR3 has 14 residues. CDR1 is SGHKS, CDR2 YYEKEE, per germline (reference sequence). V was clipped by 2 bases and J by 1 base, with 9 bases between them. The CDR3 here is CASSFTQQNTEAFF. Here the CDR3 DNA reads TGTGCCAGCAGCTTTACACAGCAGAACACTGAAGCTTTCTTT.

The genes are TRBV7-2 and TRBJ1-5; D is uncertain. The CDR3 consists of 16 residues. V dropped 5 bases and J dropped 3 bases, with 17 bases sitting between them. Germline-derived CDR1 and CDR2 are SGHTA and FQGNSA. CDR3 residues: CASSPSLHLANQPQHF. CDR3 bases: TGTGCCAGCAGCCCCAGCCTACACCTAGCCAATCAGCCCCAGCATTTT. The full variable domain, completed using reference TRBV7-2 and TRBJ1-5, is GAGVSQSPSNKVTEKGKDVELRCDPISGHTALYWYRQSLGQGLEFLIYFQGNSAPDKSGLPSDRFSAERTGGSVSTLTIQRTQQEDSAVYLCASSPSLHLANQPQHFGDGTRLSIL.

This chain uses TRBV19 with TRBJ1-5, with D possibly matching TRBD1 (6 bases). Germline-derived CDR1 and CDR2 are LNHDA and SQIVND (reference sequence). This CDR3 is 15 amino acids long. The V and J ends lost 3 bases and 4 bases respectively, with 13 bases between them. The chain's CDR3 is CASSMWTAVNQPQHF. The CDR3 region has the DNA TGTGCCAGTAGTATGTGGACAGCGGTAAATCAGCCCCAGCATTTT.

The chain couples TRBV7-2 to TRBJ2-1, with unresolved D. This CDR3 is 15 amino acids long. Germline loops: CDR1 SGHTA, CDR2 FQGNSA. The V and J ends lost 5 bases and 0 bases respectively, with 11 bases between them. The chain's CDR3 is CASSVLRSSYNEQFF. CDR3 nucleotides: TGTGCCAGCAGCGTCCTTAGGAGCTCCTACAATGAGCAGTTCTTC.

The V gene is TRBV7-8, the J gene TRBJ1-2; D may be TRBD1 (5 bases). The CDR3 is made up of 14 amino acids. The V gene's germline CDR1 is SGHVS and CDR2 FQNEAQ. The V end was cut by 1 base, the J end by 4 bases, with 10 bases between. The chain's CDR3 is CASSLEGKGYGYTF. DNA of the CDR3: TGTGCCAGCAGCTTAGAGGGGAAGGGCTATGGCTACACCTTC.

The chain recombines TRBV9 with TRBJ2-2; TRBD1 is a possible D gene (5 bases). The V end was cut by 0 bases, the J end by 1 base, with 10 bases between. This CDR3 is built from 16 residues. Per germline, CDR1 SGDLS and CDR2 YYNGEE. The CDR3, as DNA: TGTGCCAGCAGCGTAGAAGGACACGGGAACACCGGGGAGCTGTTTTTT. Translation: CASSVEGHGNTGELFF.

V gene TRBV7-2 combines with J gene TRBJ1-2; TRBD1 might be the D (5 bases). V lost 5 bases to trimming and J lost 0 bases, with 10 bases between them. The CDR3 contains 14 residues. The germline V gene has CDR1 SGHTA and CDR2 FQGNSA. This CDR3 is CASSITGANYGYTF. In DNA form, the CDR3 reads TGTGCCAGCAGCATTACAGGAGCTAACTATGGCTACACCTTC.

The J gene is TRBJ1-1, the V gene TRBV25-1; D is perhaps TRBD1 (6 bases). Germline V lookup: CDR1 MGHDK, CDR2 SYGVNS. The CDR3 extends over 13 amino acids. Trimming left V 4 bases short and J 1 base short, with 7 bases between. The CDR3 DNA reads TGTGCCAGCAGTGTGACAGGGAACACTGAAGCTTTCTTT. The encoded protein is CASSVTGNTEAFF.

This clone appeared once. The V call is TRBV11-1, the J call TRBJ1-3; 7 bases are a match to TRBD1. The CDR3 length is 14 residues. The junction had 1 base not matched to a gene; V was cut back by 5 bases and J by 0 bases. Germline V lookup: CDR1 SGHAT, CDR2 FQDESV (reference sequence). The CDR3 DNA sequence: TGTGCCAGCAGCCGACAGGGCTCTGGAAACACCATATATTTT. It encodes CASSRQGSGNTIYF.

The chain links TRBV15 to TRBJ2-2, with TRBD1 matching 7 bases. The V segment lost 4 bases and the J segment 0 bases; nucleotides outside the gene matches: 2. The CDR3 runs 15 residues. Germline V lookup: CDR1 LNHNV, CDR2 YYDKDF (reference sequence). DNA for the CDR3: TGTGCCACCAGCACAGGGGGAGCGAACACCGGGGAGCTGTTTTTT. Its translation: CATSTGGANTGELFF.